Following are 25 T cell receptor beta chains from one sample sequenced in a study of CD8 T cells in Susac syndrome. Random-hexamer reverse transcription was applied to roughly 0.45 to 1 ug RNA. One entry per CDR3 protein results from TCRdb running MiXCR on the immunoSEQ multiplex PCR reads. The table includes about 90,000 distinct CDR3 sequences, approximately 96% detected once. The specimen sequenced was CD8+ T cells from PBMCs. The receptors shown here come from a human donor with Susac syndrome.

The chain uses TRBV10-3 and TRBJ2-7, with D possibly TRBD1 on 5 matching bases. Trimming took 3 bases from V and 7 from J, leaving 13 bases between them. The CDR3 is 13 residues long. Germline assignment: CDR1 ENHRY and CDR2 SYGVKD. The CDR3 nucleotides are TGTGCCATCAGTGAAACGTCAGGGAATGAGCAGTACTTC. This translates into CAISETSGNEQYF.

In this sample, this clonotype turned up a few times. The chain employs TRBV30 and TRBJ2-7; D is unresolved. Germline V gene data show CDR1 as GTSNPN and CDR2 as SVGIG (reference sequence). The CDR3 spans 13 residues. V was shortened by 1 base and J by 0 bases, with 7 bases between the two germline ends. CDR3 sequence (DNA): TGTGCCTGGAGTGGGACCTTCTCCTACGAGCAGTACTTC. It codes for CAWSGTFSYEQYF.

The chain combines TRBV6-5 with TRBJ1-1, with D possibly TRBD1 on 6 matching bases. V was shortened by 0 bases and J by 5 bases, with 10 bases between the two germline ends. The CDR3 has 14 residues. Germline loops: CDR1 MNHEY, CDR2 SVGAGI. The CDR3 nucleotides are TGTGCCAGCAGTTACTCGAGGGGGGGTACTGAAGCTTTCTTT. It yields the protein CASSYSRGGTEAFF.

As concerns this clonotype: One end of the junction does not line up with germline, which may come from a read error. The chain employs TRBV7-7 and TRBJ1-6, with D possibly TRBD1 on 5 matching bases. The CDR3 covers 13 residues. The germline CDR1 and CDR2 sequences are SSHAT and FNYEAQ (reference sequence). CDR3 sequence: CASSLGRDSPLHF. CDR3 bases: TGTGCTAGCAGCTTGGGCAGGGATTCACCCCTCCACTTT.

CDR3 DNA sequence: TGTGCCAGCAGCTTCGGGACGGGAATACCCGAGCAGTACTTC. Residues: CASSFGTGIPEQYF. This rearrangement joins TRBV7-9 to TRBJ2-7; D is perhaps TRBD1 or TRBD2 (5 bases each). The germline V and J ends were trimmed by 3 bases and 6 bases, with 15 bases remaining between them. The CDR3 contains 14 residues. The germline V gene has CDR1 SEHNR and CDR2 FQNEAQ (reference sequence).

This chain links TRBV5-1 with TRBJ2-4; D may match TRBD1 or TRBD2 (6 bases each). Trimming took off 1 base at V and 8 bases at J, with 13 bases between the two ends. The CDR3 is 14 residues long. Germline-derived CDR1 and CDR2 are SGHRS and YFSETQ. The CDR3 loop reads CASSLQGRGDIQYF. The CDR3 DNA reads TGCGCCAGCAGCTTGCAGGGGCGCGGGGACATTCAGTACTTC.

The chain is built from TRBV30 and TRBJ1-2, with D uncertain. CDR1 is GTSNPN, CDR2 SVGIG, per germline (reference sequence). The length of the CDR3 is 12 residues. Trimming cost V 2 bases and J 2 bases, with 6 bases left between them. Here the CDR3 DNA reads TGTGCCTGGAGTCTGGGGAACTATGGCTACACCTTC. This sequence encodes CAWSLGNYGYTF.

The chain recombines TRBV20-1 with TRBJ1-6, with no clear D. CDR1 and CDR2 from the germline V gene are DFQATT and SNEGSKA (reference sequence). V was pared by 7 bases and J by 0 bases, with 10 bases between. The CDR3 has 14 amino acids. CDR3 in amino acids: CSVPDSSYNSPLHF. DNA for the CDR3: TGCAGTGTCCCGGATAGCTCCTATAATTCACCCCTCCACTTT.

The chain combines TRBV28 with TRBJ2-7; no clear D. The CDR3 has 12 residues. Germline V gives CDR1 MDHEN, CDR2 SYDVKM. V lost 8 bases to trimming and J lost 5 bases, with 13 bases between them. The CDR3 bases are TGTGCCAGCGGTCCCGTGGACCACGAGCAGTACTTC. Translated, it gives CASGPVDHEQYF.

As DNA, the CDR3 is TGTGCCAGCTGCGGGAAAGAGAATTCACCCCTCCACTTT. This sequence encodes CASCGKENSPLHF. The rearrangement uses TRBV18 and TRBJ1-6, with D unclear. V lost 7 bases and J lost 7, with 11 bases in between. The CDR3 is 13 amino acids. CDR1 and CDR2 from the germline V gene are KGHSH and LQKENI.

The J gene is TRBJ2-2, the V gene TRBV12-3 or TRBV12-4; TRBD1 aligns across 7 bases. Losses at the gene ends were 6 bases for V and 5 bases for J; bases not matched to a gene: 9. The CDR3 contains 15 residues. In DNA, the CDR3 is TGTGCCAGCAGCCCTAACAGGGGTGATACCGGGGAGCTGTTTTTT. As protein: CASSPNRGDTGELFF.

This chain connects TRBV25-1 to TRBJ1-2, with TRBD1 as a possible D gene (5 bases). V was pared by 5 bases and J by 4 bases, with 17 bases between. CDR3 size: 15 residues. The germline V gene has CDR1 MGHDK and CDR2 SYGVNS. The CDR3 region is CASSSRQLDRYGYTF. The CDR3 nucleotides are TGTGCCAGCAGTTCCCGACAGCTAGATCGCTATGGCTACACCTTC.

The rearrangement links TRBV2 to TRBJ1-5, with 9 bases lining up with TRBD1. Trimming cost V 8 bases and J 4 bases; bases outside gene matches: 6. CDR1 and CDR2 from the germline V gene are SNHLY and FYNNEI. The CDR3 contains 14 residues. Here the CDR3 DNA reads TGTGCCAGCTGGATGGGGACAGGGAATCAGCCCCAGCATTTT. Translated: CASWMGTGNQPQHF.

The CDR3 sequence is CAVAGGLDTDTQYF. The CDR3 DNA reads TGTGCCGTTGCGGGGGGGCTAGACACAGATACGCAGTATTTT. V is TRBV30 and J is TRBJ2-3, with TRBD2 identical over 9 bases. V trimming: 8 bases; J trimming: 2 bases; junction bases outside the gene matches: 8. The CDR3 loop spans 14 amino acids. Germline CDR1 GTSNPN, CDR2 SVGIG (reference sequence).

The rearrangement links TRBV28 to TRBJ1-1, with D possibly matching TRBD1 (5 bases). Germline V CDR1 and CDR2: MDHEN, SYDVKM. CDR3 length equals 14 residues. The V and J ends lost 2 bases and 4 bases respectively, with 11 bases between them. The CDR3: CASSLPGRGTEAFF. The CDR3 region has the DNA TGTGCCAGCAGTTTACCAGGGCGGGGCACTGAAGCTTTCTTT.

The chain is built from TRBV3-1 and TRBJ1-5; possible D gene TRBD1, 5 bases. This CDR3 is 15 amino acids long. Per the germline V gene, CDR1 is LGHDT and CDR2 is YNNKEL (reference sequence). Trimming removed 4 bases at V and 1 base at J, with 11 bases between. The CDR3 spells CASSPGILSNQPQHF. The CDR3 DNA sequence: TGTGCCAGCAGCCCAGGGATTTTGAGCAATCAGCCCCAGCATTTT.

The chain has TRBV30 and TRBJ1-1; D unclear. Between the trimmed V and J ends, which lost 1 base and 5 bases, there was a span of 8 bases. The CDR3 has 12 amino acids. Germline assignment: CDR1 GTSNPN and CDR2 SVGIG (reference sequence). CDR3: CAWSAGWTEAFF. CDR3 sequence (DNA): TGTGCCTGGAGTGCTGGGTGGACTGAAGCTTTCTTT.

The J gene is TRBJ2-3, the V gene TRBV2; D not certain. With 1 base removed from V and 10 bases from J, the gap between germline ends came to 15 bases. Germline loops: CDR1 SNHLY, CDR2 FYNNEI. The CDR3 has 14 residues. CDR3 in amino acids: CASSEGDILGAQYF. The CDR3, as DNA: TGTGCCAGCAGTGAAGGGGATATACTTGGTGCGCAGTATTTT.

This clonotype showed up just a few times. J is TRBJ2-1 and V is TRBV11-3; D is possibly TRBD2 (6 bases). CDR1 is SGHNT and CDR2 is YENEEA in the germline V gene. The ends were cut back, 2 bases at V and 4 bases at J, with 9 bases in the middle. The CDR3 consists of 14 residues. CDR3 residues: CASSLRLGYNEQFF. The CDR3 bases are TGTGCCAGCAGCTTAAGACTAGGGTACAATGAGCAGTTCTTC. Full variable domain (missing parts from reference TRBV11-3 and TRBJ2-1): EAGVVQSPRYKIIEKKQPVAFWCNPISGHNTLYWYLQNLGQGPELLIRYENEEAVDDSQLPKDRFSAERLKGVDSTLKIQPAELGDSAVYLCASSLRLGYNEQFFGPGTRLTVL.

The chain combines TRBV3-1 with TRBJ2-1; D gene uncertain. CDR3 length: 11 amino acids. Per the germline V gene, CDR1 is LGHDT and CDR2 is YNNKEL (reference sequence). V lost 6 bases to trimming and J lost 4 bases, with 4 bases between them. The CDR3 sequence: CASRRYNEQFF. The CDR3 DNA reads as TGTGCCAGCAGGCGGTACAATGAGCAGTTCTTC.

This rearrangement joins TRBV20-1 to TRBJ1-5, with D perhaps TRBD1 (6 bases). The CDR3 is 14 residues long. V was shortened by 0 bases and J by 6 bases, with 12 bases between the two germline ends. From germline, CDR1 is DFQATT and CDR2 SNEGSKA (reference sequence). The DNA of the CDR3 is TGCAGTGCTAGAGAAATAATCAGGGGTCAGCCCCAGCATTTT. Translation: CSAREIIRGQPQHF.

The CDR3 DNA is TGTGCAAGTCCTTTAAGTGAACGGACAGACTCCTTGAACACTGAAGCTTTCTTT. It codes for CASPLSERTDSLNTEAFF. The chain has TRBV12-2 and TRBJ1-1; the DNA was not used to check the table's D call, TRBD1. TRBV12-2 is listed as a pseudogene. The length of the CDR3 is 18 residues.

The gene calls are TRBV20-1 and TRBJ1-2; 8 nucleotides line up with TRBD1. The germline CDR1 and CDR2 sequences are DFQATT and SNEGSKA (reference sequence). Unmatched junction bases numbered 6, after V lost 1 base and J lost 8 bases. The length of the CDR3 is 13 residues. CDR3 in amino acids: CSARAIQGDGYTF. The CDR3 nucleotides are TGCAGTGCTAGAGCCATACAGGGGGACGGCTACACCTTC.

The CDR3 loop reads CASSILAGVQETQYF. CDR3 sequence (DNA): TGTGCCAGTAGTATACTAGCGGGGGTCCAAGAGACCCAGTACTTC. The V and J genes are TRBV19 and TRBJ2-5, with 10 bases that match TRBD2. The CDR3 consists of 15 residues. The trim removed 2 bases at V and 1 base at J, leaving 1 base unmatched. Germline V gene data show CDR1 as LNHDA and CDR2 as SQIVND (reference sequence).

The chain combines TRBV4-3 with TRBJ2-3, with 10 bases identical to TRBD1. V was clipped by 3 bases and J by 2 bases; unmatched bases: 5. Germline V gene lookup returns CDR1 LGHNA and CDR2 YSLEER. The CDR3 extends over 16 amino acids. As DNA, the CDR3 is TGCGCCAGCAGCCAGGACAGGGGGGGAACCACAGATACGCAGTATTTT. Protein product: CASSQDRGGTTDTQYF.